This entry describes one T cell receptor (beta chain). This record comes from a study of blood T cell repertoires in COVID-19. The overall study: The United States, Italy and Spain were the sources of the acute and convalescent COVID-19 samples. Nucleic acid was either cDNA or gDNA, and it came from T cells, B-cell-depleted T cells, or PBMCs.

Germline V gene data show CDR1 as KGHSH and CDR2 as LQKENI. With 6 bases removed from V and 1 base from J, the gap between germline ends came to 12 bases. This CDR3 contains 14 residues. Original methodology: Counts of nucleated cells, estimated from reference gene primer amplification, were obtained. TCRdb's copy holds only in-frame clones and misses some; the assay was immunoSEQ multiplex PCR. V and J calls and clone size are copied from that table; D and trimming were computed from the DNA. The sample holds about 300,000 clones, under 90% seen once. Participants had their cohort set by participant-reported clinical history.

Sequencing was done on a sample of PBMCs or T cells enriched from blood (not recorded which). The chain joins TRBV18 to TRBJ1-1; D might be TRBD1 (5 bases). The sequence came from a middle-aged woman who had recovered from COVID-19. The CDR3 reads CASSGGIRNTEAFF. Here the CDR3 DNA reads TGTGCCAGCTCGGGGGGAATTAGGAACACTGAAGCTTTCTTT.